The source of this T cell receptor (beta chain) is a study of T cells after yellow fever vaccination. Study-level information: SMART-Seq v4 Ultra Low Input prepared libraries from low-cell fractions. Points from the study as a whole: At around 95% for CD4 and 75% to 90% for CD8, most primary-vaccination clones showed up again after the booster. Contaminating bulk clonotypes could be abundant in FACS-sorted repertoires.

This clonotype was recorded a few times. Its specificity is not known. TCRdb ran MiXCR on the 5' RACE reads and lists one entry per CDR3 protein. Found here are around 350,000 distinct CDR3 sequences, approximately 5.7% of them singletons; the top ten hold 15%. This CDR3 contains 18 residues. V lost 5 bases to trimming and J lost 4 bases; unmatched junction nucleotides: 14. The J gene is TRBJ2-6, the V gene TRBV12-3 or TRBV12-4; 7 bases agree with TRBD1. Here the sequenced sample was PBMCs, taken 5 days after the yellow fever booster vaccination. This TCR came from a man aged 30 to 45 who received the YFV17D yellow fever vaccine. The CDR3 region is CASSTKTGKTSGANVLTF. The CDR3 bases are TGTGCCAGCAGTACAAAGACAGGGAAGACTTCGGGGGCCAACGTCCTGACTTTC.